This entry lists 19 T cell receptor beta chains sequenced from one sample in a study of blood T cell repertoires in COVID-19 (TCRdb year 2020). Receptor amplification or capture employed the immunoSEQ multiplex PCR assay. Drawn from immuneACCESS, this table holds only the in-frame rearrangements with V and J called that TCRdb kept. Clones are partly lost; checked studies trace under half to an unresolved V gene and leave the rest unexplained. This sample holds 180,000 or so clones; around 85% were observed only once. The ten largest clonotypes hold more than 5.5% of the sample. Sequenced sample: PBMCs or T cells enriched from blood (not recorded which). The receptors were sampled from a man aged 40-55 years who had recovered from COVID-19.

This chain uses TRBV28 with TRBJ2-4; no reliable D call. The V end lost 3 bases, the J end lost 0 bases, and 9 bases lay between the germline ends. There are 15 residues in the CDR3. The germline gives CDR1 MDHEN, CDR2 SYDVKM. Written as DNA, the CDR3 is TGTGCCAGCAGTTTTGTAAGACTAGCCAAAAACATTCAGTACTTC. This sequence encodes CASSFVRLAKNIQYF.

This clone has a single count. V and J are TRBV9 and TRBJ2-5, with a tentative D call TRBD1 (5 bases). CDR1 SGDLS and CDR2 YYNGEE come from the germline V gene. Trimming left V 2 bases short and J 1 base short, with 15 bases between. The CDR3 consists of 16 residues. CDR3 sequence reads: CASSVSPQGSQETQYF. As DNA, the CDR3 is TGTGCCAGCAGCGTTTCCCCGCAGGGTTCCCAAGAGACCCAGTACTTC. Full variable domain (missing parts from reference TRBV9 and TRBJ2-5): DSGVTQTPKHLITATGQRVTLRCSPRSGDLSVYWYQQSLDQGLQFLIQYYNGEERAKGNILERFSAQQFPDLHSELNLSSLELGDSALYFCASSVSPQGSQETQYFGPGTRLLVL.

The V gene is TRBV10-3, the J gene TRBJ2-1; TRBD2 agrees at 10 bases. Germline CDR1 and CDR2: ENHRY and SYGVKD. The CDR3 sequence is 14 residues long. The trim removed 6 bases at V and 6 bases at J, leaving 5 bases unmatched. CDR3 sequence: CAIRASGRANEQFF. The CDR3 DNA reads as TGTGCCATCAGGGCTAGCGGGAGAGCCAATGAGCAGTTCTTC.

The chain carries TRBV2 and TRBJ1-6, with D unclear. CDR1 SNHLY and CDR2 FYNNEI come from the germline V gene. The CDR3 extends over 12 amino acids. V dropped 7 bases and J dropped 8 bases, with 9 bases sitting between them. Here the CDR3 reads CASKRGDSPLHF. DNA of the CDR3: TGTGCCAGCAAGAGAGGTGATTCACCCCTCCACTTT.

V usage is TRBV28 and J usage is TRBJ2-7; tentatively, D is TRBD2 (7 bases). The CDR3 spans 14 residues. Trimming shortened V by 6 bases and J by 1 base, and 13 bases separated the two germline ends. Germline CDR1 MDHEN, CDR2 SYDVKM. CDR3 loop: CASSLRGGSYEQYF. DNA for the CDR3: TGTGCCAGCAGCCTAAGGGGGGGATCCTACGAGCAGTACTTC.

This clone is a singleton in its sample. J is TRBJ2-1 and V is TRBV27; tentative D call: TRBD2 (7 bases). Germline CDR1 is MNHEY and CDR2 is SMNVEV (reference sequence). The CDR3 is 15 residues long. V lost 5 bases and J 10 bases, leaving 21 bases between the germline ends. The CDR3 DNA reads TGTGCCAGCAGTCTCCCTCCCCCGCGGGGGCGGGAGCAGTTCTTC. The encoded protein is CASSLPPPRGREQFF.

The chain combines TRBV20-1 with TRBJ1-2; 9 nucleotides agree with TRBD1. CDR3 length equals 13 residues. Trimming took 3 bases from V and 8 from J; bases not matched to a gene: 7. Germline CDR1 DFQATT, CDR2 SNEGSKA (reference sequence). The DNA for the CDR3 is TGCAGTGCTAGTTTACAGGGGGCCGAAGGCTACACCTTC. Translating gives CSASLQGAEGYTF.

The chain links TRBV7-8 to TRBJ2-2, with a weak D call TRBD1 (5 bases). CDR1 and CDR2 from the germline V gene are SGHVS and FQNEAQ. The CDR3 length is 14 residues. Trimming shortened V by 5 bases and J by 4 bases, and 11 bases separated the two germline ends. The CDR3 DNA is TGTGCCAGCAGCCCCGCAGGGTCCACCGGGGAGCTGTTTTTT. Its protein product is CASSPAGSTGELFF.

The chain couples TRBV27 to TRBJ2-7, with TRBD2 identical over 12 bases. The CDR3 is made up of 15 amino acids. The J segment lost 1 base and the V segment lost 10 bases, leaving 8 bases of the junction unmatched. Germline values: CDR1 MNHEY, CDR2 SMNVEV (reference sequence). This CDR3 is CATTLAGGMSYEQYF. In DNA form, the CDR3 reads TGTGCCACTACTCTAGCGGGAGGGATGTCCTACGAGCAGTACTTC.

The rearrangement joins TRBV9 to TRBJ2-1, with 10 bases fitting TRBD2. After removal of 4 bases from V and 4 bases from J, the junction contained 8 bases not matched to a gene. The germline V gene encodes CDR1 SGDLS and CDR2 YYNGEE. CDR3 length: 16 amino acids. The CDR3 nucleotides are TGTGCCAGCAGCCCCTTGACTAGCGGGCCATACAATGAGCAGTTCTTC. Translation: CASSPLTSGPYNEQFF.

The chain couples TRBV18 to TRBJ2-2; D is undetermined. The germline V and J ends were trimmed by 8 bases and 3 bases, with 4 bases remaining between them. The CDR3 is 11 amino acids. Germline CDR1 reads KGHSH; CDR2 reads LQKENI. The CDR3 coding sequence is TGTGCCAGCACGGACACCGGGGAGCTGTTTTTT. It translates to CASTDTGELFF.

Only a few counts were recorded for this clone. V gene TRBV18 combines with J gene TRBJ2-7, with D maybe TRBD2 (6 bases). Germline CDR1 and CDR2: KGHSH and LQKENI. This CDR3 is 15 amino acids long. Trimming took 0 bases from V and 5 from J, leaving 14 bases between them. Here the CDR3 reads CASSPPAGSTDEQYF. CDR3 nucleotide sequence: TGTGCCAGCTCACCACCGGCCGGGAGTACAGACGAGCAGTACTTC.

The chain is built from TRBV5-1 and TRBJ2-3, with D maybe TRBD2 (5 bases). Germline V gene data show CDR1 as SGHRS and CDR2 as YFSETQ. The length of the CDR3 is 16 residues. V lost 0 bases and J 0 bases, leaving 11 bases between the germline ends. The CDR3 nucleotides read TGCGCCAGCAGCTTGGCCGCTAGCAGAAGCACAGATACGCAGTATTTT. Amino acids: CASSLAASRSTDTQYF.

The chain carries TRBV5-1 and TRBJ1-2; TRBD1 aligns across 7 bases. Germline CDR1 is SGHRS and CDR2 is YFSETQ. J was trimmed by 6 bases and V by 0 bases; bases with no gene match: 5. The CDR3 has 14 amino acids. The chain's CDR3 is CASSLGDSLNGYTF. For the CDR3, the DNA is TGCGCCAGCAGCTTGGGGGACAGCCTAAATGGCTACACCTTC.

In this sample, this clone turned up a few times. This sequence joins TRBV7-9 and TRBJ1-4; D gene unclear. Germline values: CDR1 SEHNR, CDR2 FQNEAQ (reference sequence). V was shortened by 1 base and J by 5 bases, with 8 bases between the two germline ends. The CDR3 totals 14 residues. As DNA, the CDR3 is TGTGCCAGCAGCTTAGTGGTAGAGAATGAAAAACTGTTTTTT. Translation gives CASSLVVENEKLFF.

CDR3 residues: CASTLLAGGSYEQYF. The CDR3 bases are TGTGCCAGCACTCTACTAGCGGGGGGATCCTACGAGCAGTACTTC. The rearrangement joins TRBV11-3 to TRBJ2-7, with TRBD2 identical over 12 bases. This CDR3 region has 15 residues. Germline V CDR1 and CDR2: SGHNT, YENEEA. V lost 7 bases and J lost 1; bases outside the gene matches: 5.

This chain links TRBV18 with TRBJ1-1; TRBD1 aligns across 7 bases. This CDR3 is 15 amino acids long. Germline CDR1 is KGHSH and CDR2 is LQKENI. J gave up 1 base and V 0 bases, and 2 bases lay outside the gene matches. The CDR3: CASSPPQGRNTEAFF. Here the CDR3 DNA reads TGTGCCAGCTCACCACCACAGGGGCGGAACACTGAAGCTTTCTTT.

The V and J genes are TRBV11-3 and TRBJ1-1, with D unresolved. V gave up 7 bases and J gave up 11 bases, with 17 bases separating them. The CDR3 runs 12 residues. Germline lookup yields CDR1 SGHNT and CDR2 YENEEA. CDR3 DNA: TGTGCCAGCAAGCGGGCGGGATCTCGGGCTTTCTTT. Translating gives CASKRAGSRAFF.

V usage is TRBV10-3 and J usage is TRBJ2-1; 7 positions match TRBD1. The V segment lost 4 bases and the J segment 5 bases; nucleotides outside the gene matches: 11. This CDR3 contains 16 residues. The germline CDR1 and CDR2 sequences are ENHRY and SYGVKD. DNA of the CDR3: TGTGCCATCAGTGGGTCGACAGGGCTGAATAACAATGAGCAGTTCTTC. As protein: CAISGSTGLNNNEQFF.